This T cell receptor beta chain was found in a study of beta chain features in type 1 diabetes. Overall study results and limits: Patients' naive, central memory and Treg TCRB repertoires seemed closer to one another than those of healthy donors. Significant though moderate, a shortening of TCRB CDR3s appeared in all four CD4+ subsets of Type 1 diabetes patients. Patients with type 1 diabetes showed fewer VDJ junction insertions and more deletions.

The CDR3 runs to 13 residues. V shed 6 bases and J shed 1 base, with 9 bases lying between them. The germline CDR1 and CDR2 sequences are KGHSH and LQKENI. The sequenced template was cDNA made from the entire isolated RNA. TCRdb's copy holds only in-frame clones and misses some; the assay was immunoSEQ multiplex PCR. The sample records 350,000 to 450,000 clones, less than 15% being singletons. Worth noting for this clone: Its antigen is not known.

The authors took one heparinised blood draw, averaging about 120 mL, from each donor. Sequenced: naive CD4+ T cells from blood. The TCR comes from a woman aged 18-29 years in good health. This chain links TRBV18 with TRBJ2-5; D call uncertain. CDR3 sequence: CASSEQVQETQYF. The CDR3 nucleotides read TGTGCCAGCTCCGAGCAGGTCCAAGAGACCCAGTACTTC.